This T cell receptor (beta chain) is drawn from a study of identical twins. This clonotype was seen a few times. Its antigen is undetermined. Study findings and constraints: A partial confounding effect on zero-insertion analyses could come from invariant MAIT and iNKT cells. Twins shared beta out-of-frame sequences in excess, but this excess was weaker.

Template switching supplied a universal primer site; unique molecular identifiers were carried on the cDNA. Using its own MiXCR run on the 5' RACE reads, TCRdb lists one record per CDR3 protein. The repertoire holds 200,000 to 300,000 distinct CDR3 sequences, with roughly a tenth as singletons. Sequenced sample: memory T cells sorted from blood. This sequence was found in a man aged 50-59 years in good health.

The CDR3 spells CASSEAYSSAPRRGGGNIQYF. In DNA, the CDR3 is TGTGCCAGCAGTGAAGCGTATAGCTCCGCTCCCCGTAGGGGAGGTGGAAACATTCAGTACTTC. The J gene is TRBJ2-4, the V gene TRBV2; possible D gene TRBD2, 6 bases. Per germline, CDR1 SNHLY and CDR2 FYNNEI. The CDR3 consists of 21 residues. With 0 bases removed from V and 6 bases from J, the gap between germline ends came to 30 bases.